The 27 T cell receptor beta chains presented below share a single source sample, sequenced in a study of cytomegalovirus exposure and HLA in healthy donors. Use of 60 Vbeta and 13 Jbeta primers characterized the PCR. Measured with immunoSEQ multiplex PCR; TCRdb has only the in-frame clones, and not every one. The data show some 150,000 clones, 64% seen once. Sequenced sample: PBMCs. All receptors come from a woman aged 25 to 39 in good health and CMV-seropositive.

This sequence joins TRBV29-1 and TRBJ2-1; TRBD2 matches at 8 bases. V shed 6 bases and J 2 bases; nucleotides not matched to a gene: 9. The CDR3 covers 15 residues. The germline V gene has CDR1 SQVTM and CDR2 ANQGSEA. In nucleotides, the CDR3 is TGCAGCGTAAAAATGTCGGGGGGGGCCTACAATGAGCAGTTCTTC. Its translation: CSVKMSGGAYNEQFF.

V is TRBV27 and J is TRBJ2-1; 10 bases match TRBD2. The CDR3 runs to 13 residues. Trimming cost V 7 bases and J 5 bases; bases outside gene matches: 2. CDR1 is MNHEY and CDR2 is SMNVEV in the germline V gene (reference sequence). In nucleotides, the CDR3 is TGTGCCAGCACAGCGGGAGGGAACAATGAGCAGTTCTTC. Translation gives CASTAGGNNEQFF.

The V call is TRBV7-9, the J call TRBJ1-2; no firm D call. V dropped 1 base and J dropped 8 bases, with 8 bases sitting between them. The germline gives CDR1 SEHNR, CDR2 FQNEAQ (reference sequence). The CDR3 spans 12 residues. The CDR3 loop is CASSLESRGYTF. The CDR3 nucleotides are TGTGCCAGCAGCTTAGAATCGCGGGGCTACACCTTC.

The gene calls are TRBV19 and TRBJ2-3; 8 nucleotides agree with TRBD2. CDR1 and CDR2 (germline): LNHDA, SQIVND (reference sequence). CDR3 length: 13 amino acids. V lost 5 bases, J lost 4 bases, and 2 bases stayed unmatched. CDR3 residues: CASSRGGADTQYF. Here the CDR3 DNA reads TGTGCCAGTAGTCGGGGGGGTGCAGATACGCAGTATTTT. The variable domain in full, completed from reference TRBV19 and TRBJ2-3, reads DGGITQSPKYLFRKEGQNVTLSCEQNLNHDAMYWYRQDPGQGLRLIYYSQIVNDFQKGDIAEGYSVSREKKESFPLTVTSAQKNPTAFYLCASSRGGADTQYFGPGTRLTVL.

V and J are TRBV6-1 and TRBJ2-2; 9 bases agree with TRBD1. Trimming took 7 bases from V and 6 from J; bases not matched to a gene: 6. Germline V gene data show CDR1 as MNHNS and CDR2 as SASEGT. The CDR3 is 14 residues long. CDR3 sequence reads: CASTPGQGAGELFF. The CDR3 DNA reads TGTGCCAGCACCCCGGGACAGGGAGCCGGGGAGCTGTTTTTT.

This clone was found once. V gene TRBV5-1 combines with J gene TRBJ2-1; D gene ambiguous. Trimming removed 0 bases at V and 5 bases at J, with 9 bases between. From germline, CDR1 is SGHRS and CDR2 YFSETQ. CDR3 length equals 14 residues. CDR3 nucleotides: TGCGCCAGCAGCTTGGGCGACTCAAACAATGAGCAGTTCTTC. It specifies CASSLGDSNNEQFF.

This CDR3 reads CASEFGQGYGYTF. Here the CDR3 DNA reads TGTGCCAGCGAGTTCGGACAGGGCTATGGCTACACCTTC. The chain couples TRBV28 to TRBJ1-2; 8 bases match TRBD1. Germline CDR1 is MDHEN and CDR2 is SYDVKM. V was pared by 8 bases and J by 4 bases, with 6 bases of the junction left unmatched. The CDR3 spans 13 residues.

The chain is built from TRBV30 and TRBJ1-2; 7 positions agree with TRBD1. The length of the CDR3 is 11 residues. Germline CDR1 GTSNPN, CDR2 SVGIG (reference sequence). Germline trimming cut 5 bases from V and 6 bases from J; bases unmatched to any gene: 3. The CDR3 bases are TGTGCCTGGCGACAGGGAAATGGCTACACCTTC. It translates to CAWRQGNGYTF.

The chain couples TRBV6-6 to TRBJ1-3; tentatively, D is TRBD1 (5 bases). The length of the CDR3 is 16 residues. Germline assignment: CDR1 MNHNY and CDR2 SVGAGI (reference sequence). The ends were cut back, 4 bases at V and 2 bases at J, with 15 bases in the middle. Here the CDR3 DNA reads TGTGCCAGCAGTTCTCATCCTCGGGGGGCTGGAAACACCATATATTTT. It encodes CASSSHPRGAGNTIYF.

The chain carries TRBV11-1 and TRBJ2-7; TRBD1 is a possible D gene (6 bases). V shed 5 bases and J shed 2 bases, with 13 bases lying between them. This CDR3 has 14 amino acids. Germline V gene lookup returns CDR1 SGHAT and CDR2 FQDESV (reference sequence). This CDR3 is CASSQRDKPYEQYF. DNA for the CDR3: TGTGCCAGCAGCCAACGGGACAAACCCTACGAGCAGTACTTC.

The sample holds a few counts of this clone. The chain uses TRBV7-2 and TRBJ2-7; TRBD2 is a possible D gene (7 bases). This CDR3 is 16 amino acids long. Trimming stripped 5 bases from V and 2 bases from J, with 19 bases between. Germline V gene sequence: CDR1 SGHTA, CDR2 FQGNSA. The CDR3, as DNA: TGTGCCAGCAGCCTCCGGGGGCTAGCGGAGCCCTACGAGCAGTACTTC. It encodes CASSLRGLAEPYEQYF.

The chain couples TRBV9 to TRBJ1-3; the match to TRBD1 covers 8 bases. Germline CDR1 is SGDLS and CDR2 is YYNGEE. This CDR3 comprises 16 residues. V shed 2 bases and J 4 bases; nucleotides not matched to a gene: 8. The CDR3 DNA reads TGTGCCAGCAGCGTCTTAACAGGGGGTATCGGAAACACCATATATTTT. Amino acid sequence: CASSVLTGGIGNTIYF.

This clone occurred once. This chain uses TRBV18 with TRBJ1-4; perhaps TRBD1 as D (5 bases). The CDR3 totals 15 residues. The germline V and J ends were trimmed by 6 bases and 15 bases, with 26 bases remaining between them. Germline lookup yields CDR1 KGHSH and CDR2 LQKENI. The CDR3 DNA reads TGTGCCAGCTCCCCGTGGGAAAGTGGGGCCGGAGAGGTGTTTTTT. Protein: CASSPWESGAGEVFF.

CDR3: CASSLAQGASSGNTIYF. The CDR3, as DNA: TGTGCCAGCAGCTTAGCCCAGGGGGCCAGCTCTGGAAACACCATATATTTT. V gene TRBV7-9 combines with J gene TRBJ1-3, with 8 positions matching TRBD1. The length of the CDR3 is 17 residues. Germline trimming cut 0 bases from V and 0 bases from J; bases unmatched to any gene: 4. Germline V gene data show CDR1 as SEHNR and CDR2 as FQNEAQ (reference sequence).

J is TRBJ2-2 and V is TRBV5-1, with TRBD2 matching over 8 bases. This CDR3 is built from 16 residues. Germline values: CDR1 SGHRS, CDR2 YFSETQ. Trimming at V came to 1 base and at J to 1 base, leaving 3 bases not matched to a gene. The CDR3 protein is CASSLNRGGNTGELFF. The DNA of the CDR3 is TGCGCCAGCAGCTTGAATCGGGGGGGGAACACCGGGGAGCTGTTTTTT.

This clone showed up just once. The chain carries TRBV5-1 and TRBJ2-5; D call uncertain. V lost 1 base and J 2 bases, leaving 6 bases between the germline ends. The germline V gene has CDR1 SGHRS and CDR2 YFSETQ. The CDR3 has 13 residues. CDR3 sequence: CASSLTPQETQYF. The DNA for the CDR3 is TGCGCCAGCAGCTTGACTCCTCAAGAGACCCAGTACTTC.

This chain connects TRBV7-9 to TRBJ1-3; no reliable D call. The CDR3 contains 16 residues. V lost 1 base, J lost 4 bases, and 14 bases lay in between. The V gene's germline CDR1 is SEHNR and CDR2 FQNEAQ (reference sequence). This CDR3 reads CASSLVRAEEGNTIYF. CDR3 bases: TGTGCCAGCAGCTTAGTGCGGGCGGAAGAAGGAAACACCATATATTTT.

The J gene is TRBJ1-5, the V gene TRBV20-1; D is unclear. CDR3 length: 9 residues. V was cut by 6 bases and J by 10 bases, with 7 bases left in between. The germline V gene encodes CDR1 DFQATT and CDR2 SNEGSKA (reference sequence). The CDR3: CSANSPQHF. CDR3 DNA sequence: TGCAGTGCAAATAGTCCCCAGCATTTT.

This chain joins TRBV7-9 and TRBJ2-5; D unresolved. The CDR3 is made up of 14 amino acids. Germline CDR1 SEHNR, CDR2 FQNEAQ (reference sequence). V lost 5 bases and J lost 2, with 12 bases in between. CDR3 nucleotides: TGTGCCAGCAGCCCCAGACTGAGTCAAGAGACCCAGTACTTC. It is translated as CASSPRLSQETQYF.

The chain recombines TRBV27 with TRBJ1-2, with 7 bases that match TRBD1. From germline, CDR1 is MNHEY and CDR2 SMNVEV (reference sequence). With 4 bases clipped from V and 8 bases from J, the junction kept 13 bases outside the gene matches. This CDR3 is built from 15 residues. The CDR3 DNA is TGTGCCAGCAGTTCAACCCAGGGGGGAGTAGGGGGCTACACCTTC. This sequence encodes CASSSTQGGVGGYTF.

V usage is TRBV7-9 and J usage is TRBJ2-7; TRBD2 is a possible D gene (7 bases). CDR1 SEHNR and CDR2 FQNEAQ come from the germline V gene (reference sequence). This CDR3 is built from 15 residues. V gave up 5 bases and J gave up 3 bases, with 17 bases separating them. The CDR3 region is CASSPSGRGIYEQYF. CDR3 nucleotides: TGTGCCAGCAGCCCGTCGGGGAGGGGGATCTACGAGCAGTACTTC. The full variable domain, rest sourced from reference TRBV7-9 and TRBJ2-7, is DTGVSQNPRHKITKRGQNVTFRCDPISEHNRLYWYRQTLGQGPEFLTYFQNEAQLEKSRLLSDRFSAERPKGSFSTLEIQRTEQGDSAMYLCASSPSGRGIYEQYFGPGTRLTVT.

This clone turned up a few times. This sequence joins TRBV10-1 and TRBJ2-7; TRBD2 is a possible D gene (5 bases). CDR1 is WNHNN, CDR2 SYGVQD, per germline (reference sequence). Trimming cost V 6 bases and J 5 bases, with 17 bases left between them. CDR3 length equals 14 residues. The CDR3 sequence is CASSEGLEEDEQYF. CDR3 in DNA: TGCGCCAGCAGCGAAGGACTGGAGGAGGACGAGCAGTACTTC.

This clone has more than one count but fewer than ten. J is TRBJ1-3 and V is TRBV15; D is undetermined. The CDR3 covers 14 residues. CDR1 LNHNV and CDR2 YYDKDF come from the germline V gene (reference sequence). Trimming removed 0 bases from V and 4 bases from J, with 7 bases in between. The CDR3 is CATSRDSRGNTIYF. The CDR3 coding sequence is TGTGCCACCAGCAGAGATTCGCGAGGAAACACCATATATTTT.

This rearrangement joins TRBV5-1 to TRBJ2-2; a weak D match, TRBD2 (5 bases). Germline CDR1 is SGHRS and CDR2 is YFSETQ. Trimming pared 4 bases from V and 0 bases from J, leaving 7 bases between. The CDR3 covers 14 residues. The CDR3 nucleotides are TGCGCCAGCAGCCTGAGGGCGAACACCGGGGAGCTGTTTTTT. Translation: CASSLRANTGELFF.

This clone was detected only once. The J gene is TRBJ1-1, the V gene TRBV6-6; the D gene is possibly TRBD1 (5 bases). Between the trimmed V and J ends, which lost 6 bases and 5 bases, there was a span of 16 bases. The CDR3 extends over 14 amino acids. In germline, CDR1 is MNHNY, CDR2 SVGAGI (reference sequence). The CDR3 region is CASSTFGGRTEAFF. The CDR3 coding sequence is TGTGCCAGCAGCACTTTCGGGGGACGAACTGAAGCTTTCTTT.

The rearrangement links TRBV5-6 to TRBJ2-5, with TRBD1 identical over 7 bases. The assigned J gene may be wrong: the sequence end matches TRBJ2-7 better. The CDR3 is made up of 14 amino acids. Germline V CDR1 and CDR2: SGHDT, YYEEEE. The CDR3 DNA is TGTGCCAGCAGCTGGGGACAGTCCCATCTCGAGCAGTACTTC. It yields the protein CASSWGQSHLEQYF.

This clone was observed a few times. The genes are TRBV9 and TRBJ1-3; D is possibly TRBD1 (6 bases). Germline V lookup: CDR1 SGDLS, CDR2 YYNGEE. Trimming cost V 0 bases and J 4 bases, with 11 bases left between them. The CDR3 is made up of 15 amino acids. The CDR3 loop reads CASSVGAGVGNTIYF. Written as DNA, the CDR3 is TGTGCCAGCAGCGTAGGGGCAGGGGTCGGAAACACCATATATTTT.